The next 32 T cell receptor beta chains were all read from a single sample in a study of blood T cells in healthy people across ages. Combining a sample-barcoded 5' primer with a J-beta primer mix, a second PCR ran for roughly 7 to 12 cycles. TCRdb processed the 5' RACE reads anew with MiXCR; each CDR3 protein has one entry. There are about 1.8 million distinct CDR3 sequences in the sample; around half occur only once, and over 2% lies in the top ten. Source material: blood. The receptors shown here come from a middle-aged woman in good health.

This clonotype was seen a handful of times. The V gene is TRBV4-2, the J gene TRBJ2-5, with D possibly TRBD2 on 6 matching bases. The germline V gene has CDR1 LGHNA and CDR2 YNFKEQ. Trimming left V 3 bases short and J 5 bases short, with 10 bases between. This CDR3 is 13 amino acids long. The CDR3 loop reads CASSHPAGETQYF. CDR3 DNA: TGTGCCAGCAGCCACCCAGCGGGTGAGACCCAGTACTTC.

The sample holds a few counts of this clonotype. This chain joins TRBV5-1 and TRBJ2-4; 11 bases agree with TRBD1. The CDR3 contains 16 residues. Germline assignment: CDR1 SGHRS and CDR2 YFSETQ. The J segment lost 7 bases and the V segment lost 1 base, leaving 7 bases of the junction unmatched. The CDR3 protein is CASSLIPGTGGNIQYF. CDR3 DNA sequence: TGCGCCAGCAGCTTGATCCCCGGGACAGGGGGGAACATTCAGTACTTC.

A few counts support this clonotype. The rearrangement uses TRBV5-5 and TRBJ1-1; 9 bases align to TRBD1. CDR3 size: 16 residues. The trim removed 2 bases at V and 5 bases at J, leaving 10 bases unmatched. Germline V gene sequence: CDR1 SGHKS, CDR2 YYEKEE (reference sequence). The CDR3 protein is CASSFLPGQGATEAFF. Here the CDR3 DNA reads TGTGCCAGCAGCTTCCTACCGGGACAGGGAGCTACTGAAGCTTTCTTT. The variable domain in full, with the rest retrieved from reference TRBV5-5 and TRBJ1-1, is DAGVTQSPTHLIKTRGQQVTLRCSPISGHKSVSWYQQVLGQGPQFIFQYYEKEERGRGNFPDRFSARQFPNYSSELNVNALLLGDSALYLCASSFLPGQGATEAFFGQGTRLTVV.

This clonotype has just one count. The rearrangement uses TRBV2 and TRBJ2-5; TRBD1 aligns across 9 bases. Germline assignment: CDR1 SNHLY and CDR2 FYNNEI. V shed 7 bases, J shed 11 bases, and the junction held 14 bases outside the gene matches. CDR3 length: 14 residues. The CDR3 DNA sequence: TGTGCCAGCAACTTCGGACAGGGGTCTGGGGAGCAGTACTTC. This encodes CASNFGQGSGEQYF.

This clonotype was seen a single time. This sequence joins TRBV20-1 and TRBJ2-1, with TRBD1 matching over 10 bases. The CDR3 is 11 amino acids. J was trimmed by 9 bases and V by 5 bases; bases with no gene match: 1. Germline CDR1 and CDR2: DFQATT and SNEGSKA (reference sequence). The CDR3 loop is CSARTGGEQFF. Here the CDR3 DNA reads TGCAGTGCTCGGACAGGGGGTGAGCAGTTCTTC.

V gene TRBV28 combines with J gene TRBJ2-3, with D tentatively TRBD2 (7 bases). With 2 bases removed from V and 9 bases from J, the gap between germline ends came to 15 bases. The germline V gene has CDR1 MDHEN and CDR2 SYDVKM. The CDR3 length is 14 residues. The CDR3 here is CASSLRGGAVTQYF. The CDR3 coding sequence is TGTGCCAGCAGTTTACGAGGGGGGGCAGTGACGCAGTATTTT.

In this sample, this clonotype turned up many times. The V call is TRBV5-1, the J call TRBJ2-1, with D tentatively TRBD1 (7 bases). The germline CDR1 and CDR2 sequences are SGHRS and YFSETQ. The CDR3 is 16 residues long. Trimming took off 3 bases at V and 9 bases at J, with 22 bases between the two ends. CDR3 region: CASSSAEHRGDSEQFF. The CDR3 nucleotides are TGCGCCAGCAGCTCAGCCGAACACCGCGGGGACAGTGAGCAGTTCTTC. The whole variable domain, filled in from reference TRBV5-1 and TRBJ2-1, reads KAGVTQTPRYLIKTRGQQVTLSCSPISGHRSVSWYQQTPGQGLQFLFEYFSETQRNKGNFPGRFSGRQFSNSRSEMNVSTLELGDSALYLCASSSAEHRGDSEQFFGPGTRLTVL.

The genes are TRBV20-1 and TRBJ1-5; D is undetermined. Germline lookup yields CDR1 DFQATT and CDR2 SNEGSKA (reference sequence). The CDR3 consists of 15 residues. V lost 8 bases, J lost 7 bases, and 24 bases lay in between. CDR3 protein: CSTTAPGRLSQPQHF. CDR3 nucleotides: TGCAGTACCACCGCGCCGGGCCGCTTAAGCCAGCCCCAGCATTTT.

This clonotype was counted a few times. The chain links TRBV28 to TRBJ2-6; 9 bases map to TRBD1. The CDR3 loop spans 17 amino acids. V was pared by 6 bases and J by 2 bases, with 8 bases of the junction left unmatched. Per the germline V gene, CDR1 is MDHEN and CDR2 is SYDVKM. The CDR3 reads CASRAGTGTPGANVLTF. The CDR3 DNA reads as TGTGCCAGCAGAGCCGGGACAGGGACTCCTGGGGCCAACGTCCTGACTTTC.

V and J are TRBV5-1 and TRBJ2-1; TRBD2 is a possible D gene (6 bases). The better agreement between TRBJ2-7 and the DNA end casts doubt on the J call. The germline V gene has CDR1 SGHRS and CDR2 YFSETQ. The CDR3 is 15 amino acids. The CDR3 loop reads CASSLVDGGYNEQYF. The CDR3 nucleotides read TGCGCCAGCAGCTTGGTGGACGGGGGATACAATGAGCAGTACTTC.

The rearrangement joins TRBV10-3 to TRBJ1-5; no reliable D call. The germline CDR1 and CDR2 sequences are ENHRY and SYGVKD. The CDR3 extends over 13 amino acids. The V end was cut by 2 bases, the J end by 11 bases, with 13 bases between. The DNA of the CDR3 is TGTGCCATCAGTGAGGGAGATCAAGAGACCCAGCATTTT. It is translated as CAISEGDQETQHF.

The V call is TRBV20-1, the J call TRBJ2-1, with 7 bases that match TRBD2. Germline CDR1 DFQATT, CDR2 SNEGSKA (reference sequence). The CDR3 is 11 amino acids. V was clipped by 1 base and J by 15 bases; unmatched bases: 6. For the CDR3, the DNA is TGCAGTGCTAGAGGGGAGGGGCGCACGTTCTTC. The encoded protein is CSARGEGRTFF.

The DNA of the CDR3 is TGCAGTGCTGAGGGACAGGGGGAACCAGATACGCAGTATTTT. The encoded protein is CSAEGQGEPDTQYF. The chain employs TRBV20-1 and TRBJ2-3; TRBD1 matches 11 bases. The V and J ends lost 5 bases and 4 bases, in that order; junction bases with no gene match: 5. The germline V gene has CDR1 DFQATT and CDR2 SNEGSKA (reference sequence). CDR3 size: 14 residues.

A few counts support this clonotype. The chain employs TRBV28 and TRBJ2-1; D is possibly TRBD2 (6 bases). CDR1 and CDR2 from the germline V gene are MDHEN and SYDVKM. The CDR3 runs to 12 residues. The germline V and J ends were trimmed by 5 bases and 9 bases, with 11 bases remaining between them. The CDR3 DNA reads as TGTGCCAGCAGTGGGGGGTGGTCTGAGCAGTTCTTC. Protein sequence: CASSGGWSEQFF. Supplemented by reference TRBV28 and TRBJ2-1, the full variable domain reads DVKVTQSSRYLVKRTGEKVFLECVQDMDHENMFWYRQDPGLGLRLIYFSYDVKMKEKGDIPEGYSVSREKKERFSLILESASTNQTSMYLCASSGGWSEQFFGPGTRLTVL.

The CDR3 loop reads CSVAWDRDNQPQHF. The CDR3 DNA follows: TGCAGCGTTGCCTGGGACAGGGACAATCAGCCCCAGCATTTT. This chain links TRBV29-1 with TRBJ1-5; 9 bases align to TRBD1. The CDR3 contains 14 residues. Germline CDR1 reads SQVTM; CDR2 reads ANQGSEA. Trimming at V came to 4 bases and at J to 3 bases, leaving 4 bases not matched to a gene. Full variable domain (outside the CDR3, taken from reference TRBV29-1 and TRBJ1-5): SAVISQKPSRDICQRGTSLTIQCQVDSQVTMMFWYRQQPGQSLTLIATANQGSEATYESGFVIDKFPISRPNLTFSTLTVSNMSPEDSSIYLCSVAWDRDNQPQHFGDGTRLSIL.

CDR3 in amino acids: CASSSAGGSSGANVLTF. CDR3 coding DNA: TGTGCCAGCAGTTCCGCGGGGGGCTCGTCTGGGGCCAACGTCCTGACTTTC. The chain recombines TRBV7-9 with TRBJ2-6, with 8 bases aligning to TRBD2. This CDR3 has 17 residues. Germline V gene sequence: CDR1 SEHNR, CDR2 FQNEAQ (reference sequence). V lost 6 bases and J lost 1; bases outside the gene matches: 8.

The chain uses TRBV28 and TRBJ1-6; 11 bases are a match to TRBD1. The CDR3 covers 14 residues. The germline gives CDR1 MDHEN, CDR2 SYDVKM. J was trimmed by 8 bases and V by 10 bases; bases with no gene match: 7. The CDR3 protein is CATRTGGFYSPLHF. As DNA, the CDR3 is TGTGCCACCCGGACAGGGGGCTTTTATTCACCCCTCCACTTT.

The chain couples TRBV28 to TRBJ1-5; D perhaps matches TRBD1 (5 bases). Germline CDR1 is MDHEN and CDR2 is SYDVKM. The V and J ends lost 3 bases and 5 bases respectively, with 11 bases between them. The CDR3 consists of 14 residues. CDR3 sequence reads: CASSFVQGYQPQHF. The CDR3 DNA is TGTGCCAGCAGTTTTGTCCAGGGTTATCAGCCCCAGCATTTT. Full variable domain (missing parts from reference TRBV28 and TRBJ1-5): DVKVTQSSRYLVKRTGEKVFLECVQDMDHENMFWYRQDPGLGLRLIYFSYDVKMKEKGDIPEGYSVSREKKERFSLILESASTNQTSMYLCASSFVQGYQPQHFGDGTRLSIL.

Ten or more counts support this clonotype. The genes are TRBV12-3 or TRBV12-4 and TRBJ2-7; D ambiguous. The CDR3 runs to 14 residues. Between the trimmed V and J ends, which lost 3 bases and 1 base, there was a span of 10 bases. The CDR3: CASSFGRKSYEQYF. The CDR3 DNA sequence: TGTGCCAGCAGTTTTGGCAGAAAATCCTACGAGCAGTACTTC.

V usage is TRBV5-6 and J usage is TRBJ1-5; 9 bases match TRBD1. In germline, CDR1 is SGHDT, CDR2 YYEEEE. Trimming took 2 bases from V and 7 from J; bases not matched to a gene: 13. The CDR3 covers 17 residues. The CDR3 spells CASSFGTGMEGGQPQHF. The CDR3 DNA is TGTGCCAGCAGCTTCGGGACAGGGATGGAGGGAGGCCAGCCCCAGCATTTT.

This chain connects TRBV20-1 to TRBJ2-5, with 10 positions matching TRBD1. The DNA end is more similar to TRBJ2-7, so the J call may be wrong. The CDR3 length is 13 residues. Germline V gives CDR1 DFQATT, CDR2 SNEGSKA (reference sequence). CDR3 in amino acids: CSASWDRGYEQYF. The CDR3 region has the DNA TGCAGTGCTAGTTGGGACAGGGGCTACGAGCAGTACTTC.

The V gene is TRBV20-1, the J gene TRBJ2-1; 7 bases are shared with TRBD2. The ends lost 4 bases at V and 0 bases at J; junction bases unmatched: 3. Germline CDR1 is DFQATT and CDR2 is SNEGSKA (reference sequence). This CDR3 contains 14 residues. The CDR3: CSAIRDYSYNEQFF. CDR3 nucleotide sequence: TGCAGTGCTATTAGGGACTACTCCTACAATGAGCAGTTCTTC.

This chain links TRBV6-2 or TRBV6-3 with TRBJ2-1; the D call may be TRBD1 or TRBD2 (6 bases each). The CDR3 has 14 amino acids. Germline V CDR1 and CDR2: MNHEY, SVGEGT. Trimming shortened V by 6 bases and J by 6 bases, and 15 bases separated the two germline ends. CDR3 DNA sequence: TGTGCCAGCAGCCGGTCGGGGGCAGGCAATGAGCAGTTCTTC. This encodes CASSRSGAGNEQFF.

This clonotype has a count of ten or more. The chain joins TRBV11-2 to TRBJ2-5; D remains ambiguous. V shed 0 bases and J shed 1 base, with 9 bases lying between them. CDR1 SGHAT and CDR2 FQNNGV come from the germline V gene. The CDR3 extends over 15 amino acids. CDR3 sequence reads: CASSLDGSLQETQYF. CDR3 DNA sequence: TGTGCCAGCAGCTTAGACGGCAGTCTCCAAGAGACCCAGTACTTC.

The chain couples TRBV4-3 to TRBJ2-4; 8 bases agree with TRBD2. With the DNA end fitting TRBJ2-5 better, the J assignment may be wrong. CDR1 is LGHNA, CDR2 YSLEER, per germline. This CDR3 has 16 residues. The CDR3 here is CASSQEEAGGLKTQYF. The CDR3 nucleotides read TGCGCCAGCAGCCAAGAAGAGGCGGGGGGCTTGAAGACCCAGTACTTC.

CDR3 sequence reads: CAISERSGRAPGELFF. CDR3 coding DNA: TGTGCCATCAGTGAGAGGAGCGGGAGGGCCCCCGGGGAGCTGTTTTTT. The chain couples TRBV10-3 to TRBJ2-2; 10 positions match TRBD2. The V segment lost 2 bases and the J segment 6 bases; nucleotides outside the gene matches: 6. The CDR3 loop spans 16 amino acids. Germline values: CDR1 ENHRY, CDR2 SYGVKD.

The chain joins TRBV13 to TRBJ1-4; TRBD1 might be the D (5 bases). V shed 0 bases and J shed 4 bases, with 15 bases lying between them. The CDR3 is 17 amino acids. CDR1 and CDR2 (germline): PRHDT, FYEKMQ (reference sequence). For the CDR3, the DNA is TGTGCCAGCAGCTTAGGCAGGTCTCGCGGGGGTAATGAAAAACTGTTTTTT. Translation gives CASSLGRSRGGNEKLFF.

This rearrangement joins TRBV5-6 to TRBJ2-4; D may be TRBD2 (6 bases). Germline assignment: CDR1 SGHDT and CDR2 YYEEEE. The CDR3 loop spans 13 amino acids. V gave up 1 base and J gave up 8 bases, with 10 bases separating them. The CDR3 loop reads CASSLPGEDIQYF. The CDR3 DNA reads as TGTGCCAGCAGCTTGCCGGGGGAGGACATTCAGTACTTC.

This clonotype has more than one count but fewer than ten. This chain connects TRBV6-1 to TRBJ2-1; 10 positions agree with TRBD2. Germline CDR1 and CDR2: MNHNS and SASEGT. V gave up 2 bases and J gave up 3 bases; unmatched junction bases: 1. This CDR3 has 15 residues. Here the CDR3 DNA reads TGTGCCAGCAGTGAAAGCGGGGGGGTCTACAATGAGCAGTTCTTC. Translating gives CASSESGGVYNEQFF.

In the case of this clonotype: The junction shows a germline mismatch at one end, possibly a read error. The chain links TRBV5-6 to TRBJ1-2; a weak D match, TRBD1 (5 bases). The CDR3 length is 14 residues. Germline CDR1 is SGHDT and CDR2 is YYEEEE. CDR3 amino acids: CASSLGQSNYDYTF. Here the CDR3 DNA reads TGTGCCAGCAGCTTGGGACAGTCGAACTATGACTACACCTTC.

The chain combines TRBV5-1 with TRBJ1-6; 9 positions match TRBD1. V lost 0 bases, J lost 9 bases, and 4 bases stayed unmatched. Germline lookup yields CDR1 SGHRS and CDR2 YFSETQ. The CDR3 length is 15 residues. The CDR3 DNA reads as TGCGCCAGCAGCTTGGGGACAGGGGAGGGTTCACCCCTCCACTTT. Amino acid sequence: CASSLGTGEGSPLHF.

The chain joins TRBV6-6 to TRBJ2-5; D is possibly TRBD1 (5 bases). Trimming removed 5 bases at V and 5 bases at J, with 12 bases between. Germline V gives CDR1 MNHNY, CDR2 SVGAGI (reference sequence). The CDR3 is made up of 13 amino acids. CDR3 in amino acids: CASSHRPGETQYF. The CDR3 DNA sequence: TGTGCCAGCAGTCACCGGCCAGGGGAGACCCAGTACTTC.